This T cell receptor (beta chain) was observed in a study of cytomegalovirus exposure and HLA in healthy donors. Study-level information: The 130 or so validation repertoires used the same platform as the 650 to 850 first-cohort repertoires (as reported by a later analysis).

Data came from immunoSEQ multiplex PCR; TCRdb stores just in-frame clones and leaves some out. The data show over 100,000 clones, roughly 95% seen once. Study findings and constraints: There were 150 or so TCR beta chains listed as cytomegalovirus-associated. Generally TCR sequences proved uncommon, though certain public TCRs appeared in numerous donors.

On this clone itself: Its antigen is still unknown.

The germline V gene encodes CDR1 SQVTM and CDR2 ANQGSEA. The CDR3 is 13 residues long. With V trimmed by 7 bases and J by 0 bases, 5 bases remained unmatched. The gene calls are TRBV29-1 and TRBJ1-1; 7 bases match TRBD1. The sequence came from a woman in her late teens or twenties in good health and CMV-seronegative. Sequencing used PBMCs. The CDR3 loop is CSAKTGMNTEAFF. CDR3 in DNA: TGCAGCGCGAAGACAGGGATGAACACTGAAGCTTTCTTT. The full variable domain, in which reference TRBV29-1 and TRBJ1-1 provide the parts outside the CDR3, is SAVISQKPSRDICQRGTSLTIQCQVDSQVTMMFWYRQQPGQSLTLIATANQGSEATYESGFVIDKFPISRPNLTFSTLTVSNMSPEDSSIYLCSAKTGMNTEAFFGQGTRLTVV.